The clone carrying this TCR beta chain was observed a handful of times. What it binds is not known. CDR3 length: 11 residues. CDR1 ENHRY and CDR2 SYGVKD come from the germline V gene. V was shortened by 7 bases and J by 4 bases, with 7 bases between the two germline ends. Unique-molecular-identifier-tagged TCR beta cDNA libraries were used. TCRdb redid the calling of the PCR reads with MiXCR, one entry per CDR3 protein. Of about 540,000 distinct CDR3 sequences listed, approximately 31% were seen once; the top ten hold roughly 6%. The entry originates in a study of post-analysis software for immune sequencing data. The study, taken as a whole, reports: Patients carried roughly five TRBV segments more frequently than controls did, and TRBV5-6, TRBV5-1 and TRBV20-1 were among them. Strong co-clustering by F measure linked samples that shared a preparation batch.

The receptor was derived from a girl aged 2-17 years with multiple sclerosis. This chain uses TRBV10-3 with TRBJ2-5; D gene ambiguous. Sequenced sample: blood. The CDR3 here is CAIKDRETQYF. The CDR3 nucleotides read TGTGCCATCAAAGACCGAGAGACCCAGTACTTC.